The TCR beta chain described here comes from a study of Ad26.COV2.S vaccination and SARS-CoV-2 variants. Treatment given: some 20 received Ad26.COV2.S at low or high dose, single or two shots; about 5 received placebo; per-sample allocation not given. Samples analyzed were those drawn on day 63 after the first vaccine or placebo injection. Deletions cut 6 bases from V and 3 bases from J, with 12 bases between. Germline assignment: CDR1 SGHTA and CDR2 FQGNSA. The CDR3 extends over 14 amino acids. A remark on this clone: What it recognizes is unknown.

General study results and limits: Non-spike TCR breadth was similar in vaccine and placebo recipients. It is possible that the TCR breadth and depth analyses underestimated the total T cell responses.

Profiling relied on immunoSEQ multiplex PCR, and the TCRdb table lists in-frame clones only, not all of them. The data show over 300,000 clones, approximately 83% seen once. Sequenced here: peripheral blood, sampled in a trial of Ad26.COV2.S vaccine versus placebo. The chain combines TRBV7-2 with TRBJ1-5; no clear D gene. The receptor was derived from a person aged 18-65 years who received the Ad26.COV2.S COVID-19 vaccine or a placebo. The DNA for the CDR3 is TGTGCCAGCAGTTATTCGGGCTCCAATCAGCCCCAGCATTTT. Translated: CASSYSGSNQPQHF. Full variable domain (rest looked up from reference TRBV7-2 and TRBJ1-5): GAGVSQSPSNKVTEKGKDVELRCDPISGHTALYWYRQSLGQGLEFLIYFQGNSAPDKSGLPSDRFSAERTGGSVSTLTIQRTQQEDSAVYLCASSYSGSNQPQHFGDGTRLSIL.